Below are 19 T cell receptor beta chains sequenced from a single sample in a study of T cells in localized non-small cell lung cancer. Generated by immunoSEQ multiplex PCR, the TCRdb table keeps only in-frame clones and is missing some. This sample has 15,000 to 20,000 clones, with almost 85% found just once. This material consisted of peripheral blood, taken before any cancer treatment. The receptors stem from a male donor older than 55 with stage I lung adenocarcinoma.

This chain connects TRBV5-1 to TRBJ2-7, with 8 bases matching TRBD1. Germline lookup yields CDR1 SGHRS and CDR2 YFSETQ. The J segment lost 4 bases and the V segment lost 0 bases, leaving 3 bases of the junction unmatched. The CDR3 has 14 amino acids. CDR3 sequence: CASSLAGQGYEQYF. CDR3 coding DNA: TGCGCCAGCAGCTTGGCCGGACAGGGATACGAGCAGTACTTC.

The chain is built from TRBV7-6 and TRBJ1-2; maybe TRBD1 (6 bases). Germline lookup yields CDR1 SGHVS and CDR2 FNYEAQ. The CDR3 has 13 amino acids. V lost 1 base, J lost 8 bases, and 11 bases lay in between. The CDR3: CASSLVSGGGYTF. The DNA for the CDR3 is TGTGCCAGCAGCTTAGTTTCGGGGGGCGGCTACACCTTC.

The chain employs TRBV11-3 and TRBJ2-5; D possibly uses TRBD1 or TRBD2 (6 bases each). The germline V gene has CDR1 SGHNT and CDR2 YENEEA. The germline V and J ends were trimmed by 5 bases and 4 bases, with 14 bases remaining between them. The CDR3 is made up of 14 amino acids. The CDR3 nucleotides read TGTGCCAGCAGCGAAGGGGGGCCAGGAGAGACCCAGTACTTC. Its protein product is CASSEGGPGETQYF.

The chain combines TRBV5-1 with TRBJ1-1; TRBD1 matches at 7 bases. Losses at the gene ends were 4 bases for V and 3 bases for J; bases not matched to a gene: 6. The CDR3 totals 14 residues. The germline gives CDR1 SGHRS, CDR2 YFSETQ. As DNA, the CDR3 is TGCGCCAGCAGCCAAAACACAGGGGACACTGAAGCTTTCTTT. It specifies CASSQNTGDTEAFF.

The chain employs TRBV11-2 and TRBJ2-5; D perhaps matches TRBD2 (5 bases). The CDR3 is made up of 14 amino acids. CDR1 and CDR2 (germline): SGHAT, FQNNGV. Trimming stripped 2 bases from V and 5 bases from J, with 12 bases between. The CDR3 loop reads CASSLIPRGETQYF. The CDR3 DNA reads TGTGCCAGCAGCTTAATTCCCCGAGGGGAGACCCAGTACTTC. Based on the CDR3 plus reference TRBV11-2 and TRBJ2-5, the full variable domain is EAGVAQSPRYKIIEKRQSVAFWCNPISGHATLYWYQQILGQGPKLLIQFQNNGVVDDSQLPKDRFSAERLKGVDSTLKIQPAKLEDSAVYLCASSLIPRGETQYFGPGTRLLVL.

V is TRBV7-9 and J is TRBJ1-5, with D maybe TRBD1 (6 bases). Germline values: CDR1 SEHNR, CDR2 FQNEAQ (reference sequence). The length of the CDR3 is 15 residues. The ends were cut back, 1 base at V and 5 bases at J, with 12 bases in the middle. The CDR3 protein is CASSLGGTPYQPQHF. In DNA, the CDR3 is TGTGCCAGCAGCTTAGGAGGGACACCTTATCAGCCCCAGCATTTT. Together with reference TRBV7-9 and TRBJ1-5, the CDR3 gives the full variable domain: DTGVSQNPRHKITKRGQNVTFRCDPISEHNRLYWYRQTLGQGPEFLTYFQNEAQLEKSRLLSDRFSAERPKGSFSTLEIQRTEQGDSAMYLCASSLGGTPYQPQHFGDGTRLSIL.

The genes are TRBV29-1 and TRBJ1-3; possible D gene TRBD1, 5 bases. The ends were cut back, 6 bases at V and 0 bases at J, with 12 bases in the middle. This CDR3 is 14 amino acids long. Germline lookup yields CDR1 SQVTM and CDR2 ANQGSEA. In DNA form, the CDR3 reads TGCAGCGTAACGGGGGGGATCTCTGGAAACACCATATATTTT. Translation: CSVTGGISGNTIYF. The variable domain in full, with the rest retrieved from reference TRBV29-1 and TRBJ1-3, is SAVISQKPSRDICQRGTSLTIQCQVDSQVTMMFWYRQQPGQSLTLIATANQGSEATYESGFVIDKFPISRPNLTFSTLTVSNMSPEDSSIYLCSVTGGISGNTIYFGEGSWLTVV.

The chain employs TRBV7-2 and TRBJ2-5; D is perhaps TRBD2 (6 bases). Per the germline V gene, CDR1 is SGHTA and CDR2 is FQGNSA. The germline V and J ends were trimmed by 5 bases and 9 bases, with 22 bases remaining between them. This CDR3 contains 15 residues. Written as DNA, the CDR3 is TGTGCCAGCAGCGAACCGGGACTCCGTGGGGAGGCCCAGTACTTC. Its translation is CASSEPGLRGEAQYF.

This chain joins TRBV11-2 and TRBJ2-7, with 7 bases lining up with TRBD2. Trimming at V came to 1 base and at J to 8 bases, leaving 5 bases not matched to a gene. The CDR3 runs to 13 residues. The V gene's germline CDR1 is SGHAT and CDR2 FQNNGV. This CDR3 is CASSLGSREKQYF. The CDR3 DNA reads TGTGCCAGCAGCTTAGGGTCGCGGGAGAAGCAGTACTTC. The whole variable domain, filled in from reference TRBV11-2 and TRBJ2-7, reads EAGVAQSPRYKIIEKRQSVAFWCNPISGHATLYWYQQILGQGPKLLIQFQNNGVVDDSQLPKDRFSAERLKGVDSTLKIQPAKLEDSAVYLCASSLGSREKQYFGPGTRLTVT.

The chain couples TRBV7-9 to TRBJ1-5; D remains unclear. Trimming removed 3 bases at V and 4 bases at J, with 7 bases between. Germline CDR1 is SEHNR and CDR2 is FQNEAQ (reference sequence). This CDR3 is built from 13 residues. CDR3 in amino acids: CASSLKGNQPQHF. In nucleotides, the CDR3 is TGTGCCAGCAGCTTGAAGGGAAATCAGCCCCAGCATTTT.

The CDR3 DNA is TGCGCCAGCAGCCAAGGAAGGGACATCCCGAACACTGAAGCTTTCTTT. Translation: CASSQGRDIPNTEAFF. The J gene is TRBJ1-1, the V gene TRBV4-1; tentatively, D is TRBD1 (6 bases). Per the germline V gene, CDR1 is MGHRA and CDR2 is YSYEKL. Trimming removed 1 base at V and 1 base at J, with 13 bases between. There are 16 residues in the CDR3.

The chain combines TRBV19 with TRBJ1-6; D possibly corresponds to TRBD1 (5 bases). V dropped 6 bases and J dropped 5 bases, with 11 bases sitting between them. This CDR3 comprises 14 residues. CDR1 and CDR2 from the germline V gene are LNHDA and SQIVND (reference sequence). The CDR3 reads CASRHRGDNSPLHF. As DNA, the CDR3 is TGTGCCAGTAGACACCGAGGGGATAATTCACCCCTCCACTTT. The full variable domain, in which reference TRBV19 and TRBJ1-6 provide the parts outside the CDR3, is DGGITQSPKYLFRKEGQNVTLSCEQNLNHDAMYWYRQDPGQGLRLIYYSQIVNDFQKGDIAEGYSVSREKKESFPLTVTSAQKNPTAFYLCASRHRGDNSPLHFGNGTRLTVT.

The chain couples TRBV27 to TRBJ2-2; the match to TRBD2 covers 9 bases. The CDR3 has 16 amino acids. From germline, CDR1 is MNHEY and CDR2 SMNVEV (reference sequence). V dropped 5 bases and J dropped 1; count of bases not matched to a gene: 5. Here the CDR3 reads CASSPLAGRNTGELFF. For the CDR3, the DNA is TGTGCCAGCAGTCCCCTAGCGGGGCGGAACACCGGGGAGCTGTTTTTT.

The CDR3 bases are TGTGCCAGCAGCCGGACCCTCCACAGCTACGAGCAGTACTTC. It specifies CASSRTLHSYEQYF. The J gene is TRBJ2-7, the V gene TRBV6-1; D gene ambiguous. Trimming shortened V by 6 bases and J by 3 bases, and 15 bases separated the two germline ends. This CDR3 has 14 residues. CDR1 and CDR2 (germline): MNHNS, SASEGT.

DNA for the CDR3: TGTGCCAGCAGCTTGACAGGGGACTATGGCTACACCTTC. Its protein is CASSLTGDYGYTF. The V gene is TRBV5-6, the J gene TRBJ1-2; 7 bases map to TRBD1. This CDR3 comprises 13 residues. Per germline, CDR1 SGHDT and CDR2 YYEEEE. V was clipped by 1 base and J by 3 bases; unmatched bases: 0.

The gene calls are TRBV11-2 and TRBJ2-1, with 8 bases that match TRBD2. V lost 5 bases and J lost 4; bases outside the gene matches: 10. Germline V lookup: CDR1 SGHAT, CDR2 FQNNGV. This CDR3 is built from 16 residues. The DNA of the CDR3 is TGTGCCAGCAGCACACGGAGCGGGAGACTGTACAATGAGCAGTTCTTC. Translated, it gives CASSTRSGRLYNEQFF. Variable domain in full (rest from reference TRBV11-2 and TRBJ2-1): EAGVAQSPRYKIIEKRQSVAFWCNPISGHATLYWYQQILGQGPKLLIQFQNNGVVDDSQLPKDRFSAERLKGVDSTLKIQPAKLEDSAVYLCASSTRSGRLYNEQFFGPGTRLTVL.

This chain links TRBV6-1 with TRBJ1-1; TRBD1 matches at 9 bases. Germline assignment: CDR1 MNHNS and CDR2 SASEGT. The CDR3 sequence is 11 residues long. V was pared by 6 bases and J by 11 bases, with 4 bases of the junction left unmatched. This CDR3 is CASSQDRGAFF. DNA of the CDR3: TGTGCCAGCAGCCAGGACAGGGGCGCTTTCTTT.

The chain uses TRBV19 and TRBJ2-6; D possibly corresponds to TRBD1 (5 bases). The germline gives CDR1 LNHDA, CDR2 SQIVND (reference sequence). Trimming shortened V by 11 bases and J by 3 bases, and 17 bases separated the two germline ends. The CDR3 totals 15 residues. CDR3 bases: TGTGCCGGATATCTCCGGACACTTGGGGCCAACGTCCTGACTTTC. This sequence encodes CAGYLRTLGANVLTF.

This clone showed up just once. V gene TRBV18 combines with J gene TRBJ2-6; D may be TRBD1 (6 bases). From germline, CDR1 is KGHSH and CDR2 LQKENI. Trimming pared 3 bases from V and 0 bases from J, leaving 15 bases between. The CDR3 consists of 18 residues. As DNA, the CDR3 is TGTGCCAGCTCACCCTCGAACAGGGTCGACTCTGGGGCCAACGTCCTGACTTTC. It encodes CASSPSNRVDSGANVLTF.